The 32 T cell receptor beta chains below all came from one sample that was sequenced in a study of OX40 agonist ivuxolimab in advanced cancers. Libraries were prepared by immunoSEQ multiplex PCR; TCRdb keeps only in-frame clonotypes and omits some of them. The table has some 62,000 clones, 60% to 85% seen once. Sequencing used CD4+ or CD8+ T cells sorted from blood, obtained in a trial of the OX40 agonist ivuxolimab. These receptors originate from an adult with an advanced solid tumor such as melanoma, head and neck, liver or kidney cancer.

The CDR3 DNA sequence: TGTGCCAGCAGTGACGAGGGGACCTATGGCTACACCTTC. Its translation is CASSDEGTYGYTF. The chain uses TRBV2 and TRBJ1-2; D is possibly TRBD1 (5 bases). The germline CDR1 and CDR2 sequences are SNHLY and FYNNEI. V was cut by 3 bases and J by 4 bases, with 9 bases left in between. This CDR3 is built from 13 residues.

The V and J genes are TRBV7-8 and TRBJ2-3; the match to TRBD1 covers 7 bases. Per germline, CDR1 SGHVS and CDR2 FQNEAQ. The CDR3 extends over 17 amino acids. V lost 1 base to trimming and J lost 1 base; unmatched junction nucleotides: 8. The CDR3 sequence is CASSLGHRGPGTDTQYF. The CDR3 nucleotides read TGTGCCAGCAGCTTAGGGCACAGGGGTCCGGGCACAGATACGCAGTATTTT. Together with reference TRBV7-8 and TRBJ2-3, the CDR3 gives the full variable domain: GAGVSQSPRYKVAKRGQDVALRCDPISGHVSLFWYQQALGQGPEFLTYFQNEAQLDKSGLPSDRFFAERPEGSVSTLKIQRTQQEDSAVYLCASSLGHRGPGTDTQYFGPGTRLTVL.

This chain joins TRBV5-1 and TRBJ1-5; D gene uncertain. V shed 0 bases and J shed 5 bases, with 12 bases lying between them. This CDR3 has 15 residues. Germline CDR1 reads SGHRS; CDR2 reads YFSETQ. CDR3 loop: CASSLESPRDQPQHF. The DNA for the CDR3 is TGCGCCAGCAGCTTGGAGTCCCCCCGTGATCAGCCCCAGCATTTT.

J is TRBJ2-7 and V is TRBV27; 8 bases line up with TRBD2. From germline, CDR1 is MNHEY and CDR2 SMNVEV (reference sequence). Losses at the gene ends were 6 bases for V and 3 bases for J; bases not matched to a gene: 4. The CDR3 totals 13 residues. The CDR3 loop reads CASSSGSLYEQYF. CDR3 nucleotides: TGTGCCAGCAGCAGCGGGAGTCTCTACGAGCAGTACTTC.

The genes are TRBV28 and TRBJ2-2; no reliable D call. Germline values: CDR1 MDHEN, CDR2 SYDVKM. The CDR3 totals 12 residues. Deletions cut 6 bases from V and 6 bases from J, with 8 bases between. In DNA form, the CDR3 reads TGTGCCAGCAGGCTTAGGGCCGGGGAGCTGTTTTTT. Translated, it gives CASRLRAGELFF.

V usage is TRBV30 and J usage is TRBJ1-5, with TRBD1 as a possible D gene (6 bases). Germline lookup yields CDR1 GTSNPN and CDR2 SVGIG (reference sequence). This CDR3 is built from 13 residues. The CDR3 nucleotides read TGTGCTCTGGAGCGGGACAACAATCAGCCCCAGCATTTT. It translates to CALERDNNQPQHF. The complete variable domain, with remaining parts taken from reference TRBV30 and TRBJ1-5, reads SQTIHQWPATLVQPVGSPLSLECTVEGTSNPNLYWYRQAAGRGLQLLFYSVGIGQISSEVPQNLSASRPQDRQFILSSKKLLLSDSGFYLCALERDNNQPQHFGDGTRLSIL.

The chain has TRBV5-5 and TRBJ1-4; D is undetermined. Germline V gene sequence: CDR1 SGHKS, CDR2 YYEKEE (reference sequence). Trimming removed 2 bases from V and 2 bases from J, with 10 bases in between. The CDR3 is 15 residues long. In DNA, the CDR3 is TGTGCCAGCAGCTTTTGGTCACCCACTAATGAAAAACTGTTTTTT. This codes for CASSFWSPTNEKLFF.

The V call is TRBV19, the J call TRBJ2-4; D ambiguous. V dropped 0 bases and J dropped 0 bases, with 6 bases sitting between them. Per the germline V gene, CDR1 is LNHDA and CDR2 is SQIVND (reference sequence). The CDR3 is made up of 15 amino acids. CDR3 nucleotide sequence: TGTGCCAGTAGTATAGAGTGGCTAGCCAAAAACATTCAGTACTTC. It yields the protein CASSIEWLAKNIQYF.

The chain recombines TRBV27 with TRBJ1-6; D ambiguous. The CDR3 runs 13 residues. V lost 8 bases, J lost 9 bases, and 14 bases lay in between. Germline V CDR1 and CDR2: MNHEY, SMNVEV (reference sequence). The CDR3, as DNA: TGTGCCAGCCTCGGGGTACTCGGTTCACCCCTCCACTTT. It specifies CASLGVLGSPLHF.

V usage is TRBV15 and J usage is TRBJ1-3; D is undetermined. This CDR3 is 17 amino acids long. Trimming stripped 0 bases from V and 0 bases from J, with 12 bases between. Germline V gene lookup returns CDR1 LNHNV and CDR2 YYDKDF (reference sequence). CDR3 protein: CATSRDVLTDSGNTIYF. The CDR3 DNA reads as TGTGCCACCAGCAGAGATGTCTTAACAGACTCTGGAAACACCATATATTTT.

Written as DNA, the CDR3 is TGTGCCAGCAGCCACCTGGGATCAGGTCCTGGAAACACCATATATTTT. The encoded protein is CASSHLGSGPGNTIYF. This chain links TRBV7-3 with TRBJ1-3; D uncertain. V was clipped by 5 bases and J by 2 bases, with 16 bases between them. Germline loops: CDR1 SGHTA, CDR2 FQGTGA. This CDR3 comprises 16 residues.

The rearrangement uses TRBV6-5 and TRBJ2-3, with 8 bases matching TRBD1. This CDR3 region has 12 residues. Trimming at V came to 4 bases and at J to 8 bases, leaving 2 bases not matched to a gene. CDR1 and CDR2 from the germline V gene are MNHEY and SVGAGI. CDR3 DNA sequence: TGTGCCAGCAGTTCGACAGGGGCTACGCAGTATTTT. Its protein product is CASSSTGATQYF.

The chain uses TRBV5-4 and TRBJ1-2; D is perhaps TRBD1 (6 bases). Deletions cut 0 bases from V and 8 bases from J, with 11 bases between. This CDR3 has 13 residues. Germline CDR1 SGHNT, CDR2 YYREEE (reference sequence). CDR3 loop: CASSLGPGAGYTF. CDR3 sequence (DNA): TGTGCCAGCAGCTTGGGTCCAGGGGCGGGCTACACCTTC.

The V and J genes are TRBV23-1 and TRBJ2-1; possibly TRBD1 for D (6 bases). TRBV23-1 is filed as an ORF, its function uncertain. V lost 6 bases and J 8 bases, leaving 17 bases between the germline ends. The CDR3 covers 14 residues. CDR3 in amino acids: CASSVRQGIYEQFF. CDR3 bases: TGCGCCAGCAGCGTTCGCCAGGGGATTTATGAGCAGTTCTTC.

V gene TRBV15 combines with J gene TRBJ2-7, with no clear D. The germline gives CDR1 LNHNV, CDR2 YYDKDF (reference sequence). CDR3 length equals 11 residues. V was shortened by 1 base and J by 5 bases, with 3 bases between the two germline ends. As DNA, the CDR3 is TGTGCCACCAGCAGAGGAGACGAGCAGTACTTC. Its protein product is CATSRGDEQYF. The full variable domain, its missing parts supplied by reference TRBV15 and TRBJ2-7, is DAMVIQNPRYQVTQFGKPVTLSCSQTLNHNVMYWYQQKSSQAPKLLFHYYDKDFNNEADTPDNFQSRRPNTSFCFLDIRSPGLGDTAMYLCATSRGDEQYFGPGTRLTVT.

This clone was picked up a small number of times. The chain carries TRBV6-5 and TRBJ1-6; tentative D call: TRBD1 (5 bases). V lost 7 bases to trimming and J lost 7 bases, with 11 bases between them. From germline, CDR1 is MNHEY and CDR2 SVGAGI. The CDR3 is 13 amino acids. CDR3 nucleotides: TGTGCCAGCAAGCCAGGGTCCAATTCACCCCTCCACTTT. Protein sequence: CASKPGSNSPLHF.

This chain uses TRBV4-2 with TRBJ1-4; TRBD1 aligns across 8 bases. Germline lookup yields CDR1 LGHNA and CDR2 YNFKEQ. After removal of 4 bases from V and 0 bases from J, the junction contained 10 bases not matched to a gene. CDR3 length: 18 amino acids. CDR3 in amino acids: CASSLTGTGFATNEKLFF. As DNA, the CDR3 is TGTGCCAGCAGCCTTACCGGGACAGGCTTTGCAACTAATGAAAAACTGTTTTTT.

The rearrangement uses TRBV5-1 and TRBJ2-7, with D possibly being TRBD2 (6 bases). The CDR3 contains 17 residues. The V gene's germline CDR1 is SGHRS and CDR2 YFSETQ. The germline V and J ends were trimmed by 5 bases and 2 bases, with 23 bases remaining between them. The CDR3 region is CASSFRSVVSGAYEQYF. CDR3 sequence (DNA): TGCGCCAGCAGTTTCAGAAGTGTAGTATCGGGGGCCTACGAGCAGTACTTC.

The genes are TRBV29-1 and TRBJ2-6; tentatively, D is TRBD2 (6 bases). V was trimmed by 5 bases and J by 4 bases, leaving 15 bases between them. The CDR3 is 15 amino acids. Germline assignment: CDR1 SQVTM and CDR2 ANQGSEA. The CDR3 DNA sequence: TGCAGCGTTAGGCAGGGAGGTTCGGGGGCCAACGTCCTGACTTTC. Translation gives CSVRQGGSGANVLTF.

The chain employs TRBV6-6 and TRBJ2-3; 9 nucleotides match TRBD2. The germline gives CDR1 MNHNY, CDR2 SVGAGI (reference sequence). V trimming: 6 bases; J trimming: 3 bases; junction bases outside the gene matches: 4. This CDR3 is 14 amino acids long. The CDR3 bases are TGTGCCAGCAGCCCGACTAGCGGTACAGATACGCAGTATTTT. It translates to CASSPTSGTDTQYF.

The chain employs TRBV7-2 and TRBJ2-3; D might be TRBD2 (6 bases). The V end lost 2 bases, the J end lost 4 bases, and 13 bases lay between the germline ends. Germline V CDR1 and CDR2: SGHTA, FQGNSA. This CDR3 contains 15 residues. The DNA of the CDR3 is TGTGCCAGCAGCTTAAGGGAACGGGGGTCAGATACGCAGTATTTT. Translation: CASSLRERGSDTQYF.

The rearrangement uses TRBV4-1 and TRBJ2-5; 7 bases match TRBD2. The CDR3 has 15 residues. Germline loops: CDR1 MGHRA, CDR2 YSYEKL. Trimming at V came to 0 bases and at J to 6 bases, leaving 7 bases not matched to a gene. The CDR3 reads CASSQDGREGKTQYF. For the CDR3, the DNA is TGCGCCAGCAGCCAAGATGGGAGGGAGGGGAAGACCCAGTACTTC.

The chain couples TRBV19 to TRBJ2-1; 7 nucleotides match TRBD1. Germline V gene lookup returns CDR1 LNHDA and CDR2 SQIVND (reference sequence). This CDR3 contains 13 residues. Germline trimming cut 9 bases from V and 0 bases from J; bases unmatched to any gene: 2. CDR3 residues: CASRDSSYNEQFF. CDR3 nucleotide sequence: TGTGCCAGCCGGGACAGCTCCTACAATGAGCAGTTCTTC.

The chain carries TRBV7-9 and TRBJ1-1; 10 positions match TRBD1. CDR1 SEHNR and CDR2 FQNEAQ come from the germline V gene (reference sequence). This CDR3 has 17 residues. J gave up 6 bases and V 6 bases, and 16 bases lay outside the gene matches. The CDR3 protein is CASSKTGGLEVDAEAFF. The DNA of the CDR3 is TGTGCCAGCAGTAAGACAGGGGGCTTAGAGGTGGACGCTGAAGCTTTCTTT. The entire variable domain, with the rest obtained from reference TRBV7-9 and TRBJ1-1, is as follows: DTGVSQNPRHKITKRGQNVTFRCDPISEHNRLYWYRQTLGQGPEFLTYFQNEAQLEKSRLLSDRFSAERPKGSFSTLEIQRTEQGDSAMYLCASSKTGGLEVDAEAFFGQGTRLTVV.

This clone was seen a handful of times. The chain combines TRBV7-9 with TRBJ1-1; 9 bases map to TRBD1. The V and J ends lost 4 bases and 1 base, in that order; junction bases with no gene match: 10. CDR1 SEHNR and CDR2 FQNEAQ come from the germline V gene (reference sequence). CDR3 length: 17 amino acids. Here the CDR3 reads CASSSVSGDRENTEAFF. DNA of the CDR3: TGTGCCAGCAGCTCGGTGTCCGGGGACAGGGAGAACACTGAAGCTTTCTTT.

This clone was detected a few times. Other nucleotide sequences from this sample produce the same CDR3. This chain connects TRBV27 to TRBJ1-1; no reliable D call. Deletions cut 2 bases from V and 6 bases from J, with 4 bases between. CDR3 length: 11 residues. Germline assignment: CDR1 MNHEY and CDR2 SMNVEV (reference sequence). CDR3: CASSLGAEAFF. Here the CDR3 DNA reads TGTGCCAGCAGTTTAGGAGCTGAAGCTTTCTTT.

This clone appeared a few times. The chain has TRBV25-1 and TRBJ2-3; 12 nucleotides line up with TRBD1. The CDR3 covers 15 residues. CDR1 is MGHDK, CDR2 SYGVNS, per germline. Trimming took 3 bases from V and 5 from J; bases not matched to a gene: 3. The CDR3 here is CASSEGQGAGDTQYF. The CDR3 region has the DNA TGTGCCAGCAGTGAGGGACAGGGGGCTGGAGATACGCAGTATTTT.

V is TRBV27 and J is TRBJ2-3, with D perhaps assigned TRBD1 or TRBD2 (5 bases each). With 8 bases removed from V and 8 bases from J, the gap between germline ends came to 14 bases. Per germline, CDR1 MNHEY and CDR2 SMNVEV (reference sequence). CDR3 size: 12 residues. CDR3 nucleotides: TGTGCCAGCCGGGGCCAGGCGGCTACGCAGTATTTT. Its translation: CASRGQAATQYF.

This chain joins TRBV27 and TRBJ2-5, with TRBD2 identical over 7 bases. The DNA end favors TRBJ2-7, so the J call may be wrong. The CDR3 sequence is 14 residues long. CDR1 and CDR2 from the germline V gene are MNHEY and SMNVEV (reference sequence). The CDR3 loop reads CASSPSGLYYEQYF. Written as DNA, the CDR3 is TGTGCCAGCAGTCCGTCGGGACTATACTACGAGCAGTACTTC.

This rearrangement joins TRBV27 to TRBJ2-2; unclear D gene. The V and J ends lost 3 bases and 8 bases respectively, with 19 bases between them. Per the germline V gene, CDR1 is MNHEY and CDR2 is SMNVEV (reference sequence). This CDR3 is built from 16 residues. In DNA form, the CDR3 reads TGTGCCAGCAGTTTTATTGACGGGTTGGGAAGGGGGGAGCTGTTTTTT. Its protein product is CASSFIDGLGRGELFF.

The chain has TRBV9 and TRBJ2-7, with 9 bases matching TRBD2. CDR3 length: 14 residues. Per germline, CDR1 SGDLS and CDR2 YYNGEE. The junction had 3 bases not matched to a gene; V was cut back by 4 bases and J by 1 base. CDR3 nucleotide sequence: TGTGCCAGCAGCACCAGCGGGGGGTCCTACGAGCAGTACTTC. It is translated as CASSTSGGSYEQYF.

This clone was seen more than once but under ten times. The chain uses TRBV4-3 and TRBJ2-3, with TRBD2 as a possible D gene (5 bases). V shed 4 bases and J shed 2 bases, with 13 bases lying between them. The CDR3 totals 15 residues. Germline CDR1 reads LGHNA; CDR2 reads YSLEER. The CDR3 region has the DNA TGCGCCAGCAGCCCGAACCGGGGTCACACAGATACGCAGTATTTT. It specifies CASSPNRGHTDTQYF.